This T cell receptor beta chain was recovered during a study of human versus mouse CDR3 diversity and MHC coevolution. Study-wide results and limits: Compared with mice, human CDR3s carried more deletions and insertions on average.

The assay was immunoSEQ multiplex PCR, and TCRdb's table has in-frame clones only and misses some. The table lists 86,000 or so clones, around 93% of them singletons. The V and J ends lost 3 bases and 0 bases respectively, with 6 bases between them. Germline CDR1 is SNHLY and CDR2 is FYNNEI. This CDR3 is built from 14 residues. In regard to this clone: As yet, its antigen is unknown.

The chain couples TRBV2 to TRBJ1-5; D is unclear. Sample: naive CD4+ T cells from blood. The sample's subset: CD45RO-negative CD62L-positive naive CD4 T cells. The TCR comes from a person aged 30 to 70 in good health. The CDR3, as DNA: TGTGCCAGCAGTGATCGGGTTAGCAATCAGCCCCAGCATTTT. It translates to CASSDRVSNQPQHF.